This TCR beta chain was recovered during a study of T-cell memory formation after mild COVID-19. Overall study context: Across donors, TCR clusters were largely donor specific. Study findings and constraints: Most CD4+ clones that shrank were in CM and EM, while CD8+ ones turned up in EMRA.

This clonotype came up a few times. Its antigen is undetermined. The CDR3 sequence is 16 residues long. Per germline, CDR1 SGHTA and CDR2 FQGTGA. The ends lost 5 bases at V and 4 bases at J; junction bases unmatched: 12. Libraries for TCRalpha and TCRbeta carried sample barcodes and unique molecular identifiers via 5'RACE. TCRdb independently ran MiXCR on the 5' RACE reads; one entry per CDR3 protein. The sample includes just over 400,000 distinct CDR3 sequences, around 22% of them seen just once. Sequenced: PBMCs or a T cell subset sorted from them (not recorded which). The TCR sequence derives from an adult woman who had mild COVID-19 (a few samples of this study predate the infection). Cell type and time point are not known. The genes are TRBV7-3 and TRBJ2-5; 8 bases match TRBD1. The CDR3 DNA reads TGTGCCAGCAGCGAAGGACAGGGATCCGTCCGAGAGACCCAGTACTTC. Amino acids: CASSEGQGSVRETQYF.